Presented here are 16 T cell receptor beta chains from one specimen sequenced in a study of Ad26.COV2.S vaccination and SARS-CoV-2 variants. Profiled with immunoSEQ multiplex PCR; TCRdb holds only in-frame clones, not every one. The table shows 380,000 or so clones, with more than 85% occurring only once. Treatment here: some 20 received Ad26.COV2.S at low or high dose, single or two shots; about 5 received placebo; per-sample allocation not given. The study sampled participants on day 63 after the first vaccine or placebo injection. The sample was peripheral blood, taken in a trial of Ad26.COV2.S vaccine versus placebo. Receptors were obtained from a person aged 18-60 years who received the Ad26.COV2.S COVID-19 vaccine or a placebo.

The V call is TRBV5-1, the J call TRBJ2-2; D unresolved. This CDR3 is 15 amino acids long. V was trimmed by 4 bases and J by 0 bases, leaving 10 bases between them. In germline, CDR1 is SGHRS, CDR2 YFSETQ. Here the CDR3 reads CASSPQFANTGELFF. DNA of the CDR3: TGCGCCAGCAGCCCACAGTTCGCGAACACCGGGGAGCTGTTTTTT.

This clone has only one observation. The J gene is TRBJ2-7, the V gene TRBV19; 10 bases agree with TRBD1. Germline values: CDR1 LNHDA, CDR2 SQIVND (reference sequence). The CDR3 has 16 residues. J lost 2 bases, V lost 2 bases, and 6 bases had no gene match. The CDR3 DNA sequence: TGTGCCAGTAGTATATCCCCTGGACAGGGGGCCTACGAGCAGTACTTC. Encoded protein: CASSISPGQGAYEQYF.

The chain joins TRBV30 to TRBJ1-6; 7 bases line up with TRBD1. The V gene's germline CDR1 is GTSNPN and CDR2 SVGIG (reference sequence). The CDR3 is made up of 13 amino acids. After removal of 1 base from V and 6 bases from J, the junction contained 0 bases not matched to a gene. CDR3 residues: CAWSGDSNSPLHF. The CDR3 DNA follows: TGTGCCTGGAGTGGGGACAGTAATTCACCCCTCCACTTT. The entire variable domain, with the rest obtained from reference TRBV30 and TRBJ1-6, is as follows: SQTIHQWPATLVQPVGSPLSLECTVEGTSNPNLYWYRQAAGRGLQLLFYSVGIGQISSEVPQNLSASRPQDRQFILSSKKLLLSDSGFYLCAWSGDSNSPLHFGNGTRLTVT.

The chain couples TRBV28 to TRBJ2-4, with a possible D match to TRBD1 (6 bases). The germline V and J ends were trimmed by 6 bases and 7 bases, with 13 bases remaining between them. Germline V gives CDR1 MDHEN, CDR2 SYDVKM. The CDR3 consists of 13 residues. The chain's CDR3 is CASRKQGLNIQYF. The CDR3 coding sequence is TGTGCCAGCAGGAAACAGGGTTTGAACATTCAGTACTTC.

The rearrangement uses TRBV29-1 and TRBJ1-1, with D tentatively TRBD1 (5 bases). V gave up 0 bases and J gave up 4 bases, with 12 bases separating them. The V gene's germline CDR1 is SQVTM and CDR2 ANQGSEA. CDR3 size: 14 residues. The CDR3 protein is CSVEDPAGTTEAFF. The CDR3 DNA reads TGCAGCGTTGAAGATCCCGCAGGGACCACTGAAGCTTTCTTT.

This clone was detected only once. The chain employs TRBV5-1 and TRBJ2-3, with 7 bases matching TRBD2. V lost 4 bases to trimming and J lost 5 bases; unmatched junction nucleotides: 13. The CDR3 is made up of 16 amino acids. Germline-derived CDR1 and CDR2 are SGHRS and YFSETQ. The CDR3 sequence: CASSEGRAPEKDTQYF. The CDR3 DNA is TGCGCCAGCAGCGAGGGGAGGGCCCCAGAGAAAGATACGCAGTATTTT.

The chain joins TRBV19 to TRBJ2-7; 8 positions match TRBD2. The V and J ends lost 9 bases and 5 bases, in that order; junction bases with no gene match: 12. Germline loops: CDR1 LNHDA, CDR2 SQIVND (reference sequence). This CDR3 region has 14 residues. The CDR3 protein is CASSPGGGIHEQYF. DNA for the CDR3: TGTGCCAGCTCTCCCGGGGGGGGGATCCACGAGCAGTACTTC.

The chain combines TRBV13 with TRBJ2-3, with 7 bases lining up with TRBD2. There are 17 residues in the CDR3. J lost 3 bases, V lost 2 bases, and 11 bases had no gene match. Germline values: CDR1 PRHDT, CDR2 FYEKMQ (reference sequence). The CDR3 DNA reads TGTGCCAGCAGCTTATTTTCGGGAGGACGGCCGACAGATACGCAGTATTTT. This translates into CASSLFSGGRPTDTQYF.

This clone has just one count. V usage is TRBV30 and J usage is TRBJ1-4, with D perhaps TRBD1 (5 bases). The CDR3 totals 14 residues. Germline V gives CDR1 GTSNPN, CDR2 SVGIG (reference sequence). Trimming left V 1 base short and J 4 bases short, with 10 bases between. DNA of the CDR3: TGTGCCTGGAGTGCGGGACCGCTTAATGAAAAACTGTTTTTT. Amino acids: CAWSAGPLNEKLFF. Full variable domain (missing parts from reference TRBV30 and TRBJ1-4): SQTIHQWPATLVQPVGSPLSLECTVEGTSNPNLYWYRQAAGRGLQLLFYSVGIGQISSEVPQNLSASRPQDRQFILSSKKLLLSDSGFYLCAWSAGPLNEKLFFGSGTQLSVL.

V gene TRBV6-1 combines with J gene TRBJ2-2; unclear D gene. Germline lookup yields CDR1 MNHNS and CDR2 SASEGT. Trimming stripped 1 base from V and 5 bases from J, with 8 bases between. The CDR3 loop spans 14 amino acids. The CDR3 DNA follows: TGTGCCAGCAGTGAAGTAGGAGAAACCGGGGAGCTGTTTTTT. Amino acids: CASSEVGETGELFF.

The rearrangement joins TRBV4-1 to TRBJ2-5, with D perhaps TRBD2 (5 bases). Deletions cut 1 base from V and 2 bases from J, with 20 bases between. In germline, CDR1 is MGHRA, CDR2 YSYEKL. The CDR3 contains 18 residues. The CDR3: CASSQVPLIQRPQETQYF. In nucleotides, the CDR3 is TGCGCCAGCAGCCAAGTCCCCCTTATTCAGCGGCCTCAAGAGACCCAGTACTTC.

The gene calls are TRBV27 and TRBJ2-3, with D tentatively TRBD2 (5 bases). With 8 bases removed from V and 6 bases from J, the gap between germline ends came to 18 bases. This CDR3 comprises 14 residues. The germline V gene encodes CDR1 MNHEY and CDR2 SMNVEV (reference sequence). The CDR3 reads CASGERSGVDTQYF. DNA for the CDR3: TGTGCCAGCGGGGAGCGGAGTGGGGTGGATACGCAGTATTTT.

V is TRBV6-5 and J is TRBJ2-7, with 9 bases that match TRBD1. V was pared by 8 bases and J by 5 bases, with 7 bases of the junction left unmatched. CDR3 length: 13 residues. Per the germline V gene, CDR1 is MNHEY and CDR2 is SVGAGI. This CDR3 reads CASGRDRVDEQYF. The CDR3 coding sequence is TGTGCCAGCGGCCGGGACAGGGTGGACGAGCAGTACTTC.

The V and J genes are TRBV28 and TRBJ1-1; D gene unclear. Germline loops: CDR1 MDHEN, CDR2 SYDVKM. The CDR3 covers 15 residues. The germline V and J ends were trimmed by 10 bases and 1 base, with 19 bases remaining between them. The CDR3 nucleotides read TGTGCCACCGACGCGTTGGGGATCTCGAACACTGAAGCTTTCTTT. This codes for CATDALGISNTEAFF. Variable domain in full (rest from reference TRBV28 and TRBJ1-1): DVKVTQSSRYLVKRTGEKVFLECVQDMDHENMFWYRQDPGLGLRLIYFSYDVKMKEKGDIPEGYSVSREKKERFSLILESASTNQTSMYLCATDALGISNTEAFFGQGTRLTVV.

J is TRBJ1-5 and V is TRBV5-1, with no clear D. The V gene's germline CDR1 is SGHRS and CDR2 YFSETQ. V gave up 1 base and J gave up 4 bases, with 15 bases separating them. The CDR3 is 16 residues long. The CDR3 spells CASSLFQWQTNQPQHF. CDR3 in DNA: TGCGCCAGCAGCTTGTTTCAGTGGCAAACTAATCAGCCCCAGCATTTT.

The CDR3 nucleotides are TGTGCCAGCAGTTTAGAACAGCGCCATGGCTACACCTTC. Its protein product is CASSLEQRHGYTF. V usage is TRBV28 and J usage is TRBJ1-2, with D unresolved. Trimming took 2 bases from V and 6 from J, leaving 10 bases between them. CDR1 and CDR2 (germline): MDHEN, SYDVKM. The CDR3 is made up of 13 amino acids.